The 25 T cell receptor beta chains in this list originate from one sample, sequenced in a study of cytomegalovirus exposure and HLA in healthy donors (dated by TCRdb to 2017 to 2019). Preparation of the library involved the immunoSEQ multiplex PCR assay. The multiplex PCR relied on a mix of 60 forward primers for TCR Vbeta segments and 13 reverse primers for TCR Jbeta segments. Not all clones reach the TCRdb copy of this immuneACCESS table, which keeps in-frame sequences only. Checked studies attribute under half of the gap to unresolved V genes and leave the rest unexplained. In this sample the table shows about 80,000 clones, 62% of which occur a single time. Roughly 4% of the sample rests with the top ten. Material: PBMCs. The receptor set was obtained from a male donor in good health and CMV-seropositive.

This sequence joins TRBV5-4 and TRBJ2-7, with 7 bases identical to TRBD2. The CDR3 is made up of 16 amino acids. Germline CDR1 and CDR2: SGHNT and YYREEE (reference sequence). The V and J ends lost 4 bases and 5 bases, in that order; junction bases with no gene match: 15. The CDR3 nucleotides are TGTGCCAGCAGCCCTCAGGGCCGGGAGGCCACCAACGAGCAGTACTTC. Translating it yields CASSPQGREATNEQYF.

This clone has only a few counts. The genes are TRBV19 and TRBJ2-3, with D tentatively TRBD2 (5 bases). CDR1 and CDR2 from the germline V gene are LNHDA and SQIVND (reference sequence). V was clipped by 0 bases and J by 3 bases, with 10 bases between them. CDR3 size: 15 residues. CDR3 sequence reads: CASSIDRGVTDTQYF. Here the CDR3 DNA reads TGTGCCAGTAGTATAGATCGGGGAGTGACAGATACGCAGTATTTT.

This clone was counted once. The CDR3 ends on some other residue instead of the conserved phenylalanine or tryptophan, so this is likely a read error. Because the CDR3's place on the DNA is in doubt, the DNA is left out and the CDR3 is given as listed by TCRdb. The rearrangement links TRBV30 to TRBJ1-2; the table's D gene call, TRBD1, was not cross checked with the DNA. The germline CDR1 and CDR2 sequences are GTSNPN and SVGIG (reference sequence). The CDR3 is 12 amino acids in total, end residues counted. The CDR3 reads CAWTAQGSAPNY.

This clone was found once. The chain joins TRBV5-1 to TRBJ2-3; TRBD2 agrees at 9 bases. The CDR3 sequence is 19 residues long. Trimming took 4 bases from V and 0 from J; bases not matched to a gene: 15. Germline CDR1 SGHRS, CDR2 YFSETQ. In DNA form, the CDR3 reads TGCGCCAGCAGCACCGGGACTTCCCGACTAGCGGCTAGCACAGATACGCAGTATTTT. Translation: CASSTGTSRLAASTDTQYF.

V usage is TRBV9 and J usage is TRBJ1-2; TRBD1 is a possible D gene (5 bases). Germline loops: CDR1 SGDLS, CDR2 YYNGEE. Trimming stripped 6 bases from V and 10 bases from J, with 16 bases between. The CDR3 extends over 12 amino acids. CDR3 loop: CASTGGGPFYTF. The CDR3 bases are TGTGCCAGCACCGGCGGGGGACCCTTCTACACCTTC.

V usage is TRBV6-6 and J usage is TRBJ2-1, with 7 positions matching TRBD2. V was pared by 3 bases and J by 5 bases, with 7 bases of the junction left unmatched. CDR3 length equals 15 residues. CDR1 and CDR2 from the germline V gene are MNHNY and SVGAGI (reference sequence). CDR3 bases: TGTGCCAGCAGTTATTCGGCGGGAGTGCACAATGAGCAGTTCTTC. Amino acid sequence: CASSYSAGVHNEQFF.

J is TRBJ2-3 and V is TRBV5-1; D ambiguous. Trimming removed 0 bases from V and 0 bases from J, with 5 bases in between. Germline CDR1 reads SGHRS; CDR2 reads YFSETQ. The length of the CDR3 is 14 residues. In nucleotides, the CDR3 is TGCGCCAGCAGCTTGGACAGAAGCACAGATACGCAGTATTTT. It encodes CASSLDRSTDTQYF.

V is TRBV15 and J is TRBJ2-5; perhaps TRBD1 as D (6 bases). The V and J ends lost 0 bases and 2 bases respectively, with 13 bases between them. The CDR3 runs 16 residues. The germline gives CDR1 LNHNV, CDR2 YYDKDF (reference sequence). Written as DNA, the CDR3 is TGTGCCACCAGCAGAGATCAGTCCAGGGGTCAAGAGACCCAGTACTTC. It codes for CATSRDQSRGQETQYF.

This clone was observed a handful of times. The chain recombines TRBV7-6 with TRBJ1-1; D possibly corresponds to TRBD1 (6 bases). Trimming cost V 1 base and J 11 bases, with 14 bases left between them. The CDR3 extends over 13 amino acids. Germline V gene sequence: CDR1 SGHVS, CDR2 FNYEAQ. This chain's CDR3 is CASSLDLGAKAFF. As DNA, the CDR3 is TGTGCCAGCAGCTTAGATCTGGGGGCGAAGGCTTTCTTT.

This chain joins TRBV2 and TRBJ2-5; perhaps TRBD2 as D (5 bases). This CDR3 is built from 13 residues. Germline values: CDR1 SNHLY, CDR2 FYNNEI. V shed 5 bases and J shed 2 bases, with 9 bases lying between them. In DNA form, the CDR3 reads TGTGCCAGCAGTATCCGCGGGCAAGAGACCCAGTACTTC. This codes for CASSIRGQETQYF.

The J gene is TRBJ1-2, the V gene TRBV13, with D uncertain. CDR1 is PRHDT and CDR2 is FYEKMQ in the germline V gene (reference sequence). The CDR3 sequence is 13 residues long. With 4 bases removed from V and 8 bases from J, the gap between germline ends came to 14 bases. CDR3 protein: CASSSARERGYTF. CDR3 in DNA: TGTGCCAGCAGCTCCGCGAGGGAGCGCGGCTACACCTTC.

The V gene is TRBV30, the J gene TRBJ1-2; the D gene is possibly TRBD1 (5 bases). The CDR3 covers 15 residues. The V gene's germline CDR1 is GTSNPN and CDR2 SVGIG (reference sequence). Trimming left V 0 bases short and J 4 bases short, with 15 bases between. CDR3 in DNA: TGTGCCTGGAGTGTACTGGGCAGGGCAGGCTATGGCTACACCTTC. It encodes CAWSVLGRAGYGYTF.

The chain is built from TRBV5-1 and TRBJ1-1; 9 nucleotides line up with TRBD1. The CDR3 loop spans 14 amino acids. After removal of 3 bases from V and 2 bases from J, the junction contained 2 bases not matched to a gene. Per the germline V gene, CDR1 is SGHRS and CDR2 is YFSETQ. CDR3 DNA: TGCGCCAGCAGCTGGGGACAGGGAAACACTGAAGCTTTCTTT. Translation: CASSWGQGNTEAFF.

J is TRBJ2-7 and V is TRBV18, with unresolved D. This CDR3 has 14 residues. Per germline, CDR1 KGHSH and CDR2 LQKENI. V dropped 2 bases and J dropped 0 bases, with 8 bases sitting between them. Here the CDR3 DNA reads TGTGCCAGCTCACCAGCCGGGTACTCCTACGAGCAGTACTTC. Translating it yields CASSPAGYSYEQYF.

CDR3 coding DNA: TGCGCCAGCAGCCAAGATCGCGGGCCCTACAATGAGCAGTTCTTC. Amino acid sequence: CASSQDRGPYNEQFF. This chain joins TRBV4-3 and TRBJ2-1; perhaps TRBD2 as D (5 bases). Germline CDR1 reads LGHNA; CDR2 reads YSLEER. V gave up 0 bases and J gave up 2 bases, with 8 bases separating them. The CDR3 is 15 residues long.

This rearrangement joins TRBV21-1 to TRBJ2-7; TRBD2 is the table's D call and was not checked against the DNA. TRBV21-1 is designated a pseudogene. The CDR3 spans 16 residues. CDR3 protein: CARLAGGGEALYEQYF. As DNA, the CDR3 is TGTGCCAGGCTAGCGGGAGGAGGGGAGGCCCTCTACGAGCAGTACTTC.

The chain is built from TRBV5-6 and TRBJ2-2, with 9 positions matching TRBD2. Germline loops: CDR1 SGHDT, CDR2 YYEEEE. The trim removed 1 base at V and 6 bases at J, leaving 4 bases unmatched. The CDR3 length is 15 residues. In DNA form, the CDR3 reads TGTGCCAGCAGCTTGAGACCTAGCGGGGCCGGGGAGCTGTTTTTT. This translates into CASSLRPSGAGELFF.

The CDR3 DNA reads TGTGCCAGCCGCGGCGGCACCTACACTGAAGCTTTCTTT. This gives the protein CASRGGTYTEAFF. The chain combines TRBV28 with TRBJ1-1; D gene uncertain. V dropped 8 bases and J dropped 3 bases, with 13 bases sitting between them. Germline V gene lookup returns CDR1 MDHEN and CDR2 SYDVKM. The CDR3 covers 13 residues.

J is TRBJ2-7 and V is TRBV5-1; a possible D gene is TRBD2 (7 bases). Deletions cut 3 bases from V and 12 bases from J, with 13 bases between. The CDR3 covers 11 residues. Germline V CDR1 and CDR2: SGHRS, YFSETQ. The CDR3 DNA reads TGCGCCAGCAGCTACAGGGAGGGTAGGTACTTC. It codes for CASSYREGRYF.

In nucleotides, the CDR3 is TGTGCCAGCAGCTTAGTTGGGGCAGGGAATGATGATGGCTACACCTTC. Its translation: CASSLVGAGNDDGYTF. V usage is TRBV7-9 and J usage is TRBJ1-2, with D perhaps matching TRBD1 (5 bases). The CDR3 has 16 residues. Trimming removed 1 base from V and 6 bases from J, with 18 bases in between. Germline CDR1 SEHNR, CDR2 FQNEAQ (reference sequence). The full variable domain, completed using reference TRBV7-9 and TRBJ1-2, is DTGVSQNPRHKITKRGQNVTFRCDPISEHNRLYWYRQTLGQGPEFLTYFQNEAQLEKSRLLSDRFSAERPKGSFSTLEIQRTEQGDSAMYLCASSLVGAGNDDGYTFGSGTRLTVV.

The rearrangement links TRBV7-9 to TRBJ1-1; D not resolved. Trimming stripped 4 bases from V and 0 bases from J, with 15 bases between. Germline V gives CDR1 SEHNR, CDR2 FQNEAQ (reference sequence). The CDR3 has 16 residues. CDR3 amino acids: CASSSRIIAMNTEAFF. In nucleotides, the CDR3 is TGTGCCAGCAGCTCCCGGATCATAGCCATGAACACTGAAGCTTTCTTT.

The chain carries TRBV28 and TRBJ1-5; TRBD1 is a possible D gene (6 bases). The CDR3 loop spans 15 amino acids. Per germline, CDR1 MDHEN and CDR2 SYDVKM. Trimming stripped 3 bases from V and 10 bases from J, with 19 bases between. CDR3 amino acids: CASSFRRNQGRPQHF. The CDR3 DNA reads TGTGCCAGCAGTTTCCGGAGAAACCAGGGGAGACCCCAGCATTTT.

V gene TRBV5-6 combines with J gene TRBJ2-1; 9 nucleotides agree with TRBD1. The CDR3 spans 15 residues. Germline V gene sequence: CDR1 SGHDT, CDR2 YYEEEE. The V gene end was trimmed by 5 bases and the J gene end by 6 bases; junction bases not matched to a gene: 9. CDR3 bases: TGTGCCAGCAGTACGTGGGACAGGGTGGGCAATGAGCAGTTCTTC. It codes for CASSTWDRVGNEQFF. Full variable domain (remainder filled in from reference TRBV5-6 and TRBJ2-1): DAGVTQSPTHLIKTRGQQVTLRCSPKSGHDTVSWYQQALGQGPQFIFQYYEEEERQRGNFPDRFSGHQFPNYSSELNVNALLLGDSALYLCASSTWDRVGNEQFFGPGTRLTVL.

In its sample, this clone was seen a few times. V gene TRBV4-1 combines with J gene TRBJ2-5; D perhaps matches TRBD1 (5 bases). Germline loops: CDR1 MGHRA, CDR2 YSYEKL. The CDR3 is 17 residues long. V gave up 1 base and J gave up 1 base, with 16 bases separating them. The CDR3 here is CASSQVGRSTGQETQYF. The CDR3 region has the DNA TGCGCCAGCAGCCAAGTGGGCCGATCTACAGGCCAAGAGACCCAGTACTTC.

The chain has TRBV30 and TRBJ1-4; D not certain. Germline V gene lookup returns CDR1 GTSNPN and CDR2 SVGIG (reference sequence). The ends were cut back, 2 bases at V and 8 bases at J, with 15 bases in the middle. This CDR3 has 14 residues. Written as DNA, the CDR3 is TGTGCCTGGAGTTTGGCAGGAGGTGGAGAAAAACTGTTTTTT. This gives the protein CAWSLAGGGEKLFF. The entire variable domain, with the rest obtained from reference TRBV30 and TRBJ1-4, is as follows: SQTIHQWPATLVQPVGSPLSLECTVEGTSNPNLYWYRQAAGRGLQLLFYSVGIGQISSEVPQNLSASRPQDRQFILSSKKLLLSDSGFYLCAWSLAGGGEKLFFGSGTQLSVL.